This TCR beta chain emerged from a study of cytomegalovirus exposure and HLA in healthy donors. This CDR3 comprises 16 residues. V gave up 0 bases and J gave up 0 bases, with 11 bases separating them. Per the germline V gene, CDR1 is LNHDA and CDR2 is SQIVND (reference sequence). Donors showed nominal health when sampled, although they likely had unrecorded immune exposures. PCR primers comprised 60 Vbeta and 13 Jbeta primers. Assay used: immunoSEQ multiplex PCR; TCRdb lists only in-frame clones, some missing. The table has 300,000 or so clones, approximately 84% seen once; the top ten hold 1.5% to 2%.

The sample consisted of PBMCs. This receptor was identified in a woman between 40 and 55 years old in good health and CMV-seropositive. The J gene is TRBJ1-1, the V gene TRBV19, with D uncertain. Here the CDR3 reads CASSIDNNVVNTEAFF. CDR3 DNA: TGTGCCAGTAGTATAGATAACAACGTGGTGAACACTGAAGCTTTCTTT.